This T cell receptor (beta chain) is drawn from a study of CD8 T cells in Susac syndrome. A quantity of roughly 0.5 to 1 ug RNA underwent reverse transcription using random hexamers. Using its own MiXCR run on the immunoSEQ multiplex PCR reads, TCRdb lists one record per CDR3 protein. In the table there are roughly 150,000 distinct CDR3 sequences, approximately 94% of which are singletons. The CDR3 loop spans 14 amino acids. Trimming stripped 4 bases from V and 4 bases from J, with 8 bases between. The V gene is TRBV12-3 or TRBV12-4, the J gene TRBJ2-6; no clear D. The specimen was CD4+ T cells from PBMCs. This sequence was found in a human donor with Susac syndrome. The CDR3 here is CASSSGGGANVLTF. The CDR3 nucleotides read TGTGCCAGCAGTTCCGGCGGCGGGGCCAACGTCCTGACTTTC.